This T cell receptor (beta chain) stems from a study of blood T cell repertoires in COVID-19. Overall study: COVID-19 samples from acute and convalescent phases originated in the United States, Italy and Spain. T cells, B-cell-depleted T cells, or PBMCs supplied cDNA or gDNA.

Profiling relied on immunoSEQ multiplex PCR, and the TCRdb table lists in-frame clones only, not all of them. The sample comprises approximately 150,000 clones, approximately 84% of which are singletons, and less than 4% rests with the top ten. Participants were aged about 18 to 100 years from about 25 US areas. Allocation to cohorts depended on clinical history reported by the participants. The CDR3 loop spans 16 amino acids. CDR1 is MGHRA, CDR2 YSYEKL, per germline. V lost 3 bases to trimming and J lost 0 bases, with 12 bases between them. Sequencing was carried out using PBMCs or T cells enriched from blood (not recorded which). The chain has TRBV4-1 and TRBJ2-1; D gene unclear. The origin of this receptor is a woman aged 50 to 60 with acute COVID-19. The CDR3 loop is CASSQLGRASYNEQFF. CDR3 nucleotide sequence: TGCGCCAGCAGCCAGTTGGGCCGAGCCTCCTACAATGAGCAGTTCTTC.